Following are 17 T cell receptor beta chains from one sample sequenced in a study of shared T cell receptors in the human thymus. Clones were read by immunoSEQ multiplex PCR, and TCRdb kept only the in-frame ones, dropping some. The table shows 500,000 to 850,000 clones, with about 87% occurring only once. The same sample was also studied in work on human thymus T cells.

Input material: thymocytes. The source of these receptors is a boy in the first two years of life with a congenital heart defect.

The chain couples TRBV9 to TRBJ2-1, with 11 bases lining up with TRBD2. Per germline, CDR1 SGDLS and CDR2 YYNGEE. Trimming took 1 base from V and 7 from J; bases not matched to a gene: 7. This CDR3 is 16 amino acids long. This chain's CDR3 is CASSVKELAGDNEQFF. CDR3 bases: TGTGCCAGCAGCGTAAAGGAACTAGCGGGGGATAATGAGCAGTTCTTC. The entire variable domain, with the rest obtained from reference TRBV9 and TRBJ2-1, is as follows: DSGVTQTPKHLITATGQRVTLRCSPRSGDLSVYWYQQSLDQGLQFLIQYYNGEERAKGNILERFSAQQFPDLHSELNLSSLELGDSALYFCASSVKELAGDNEQFFGPGTRLTVL.

This chain connects TRBV19 to TRBJ2-3, with 11 bases lining up with TRBD1. CDR1 and CDR2 from the germline V gene are LNHDA and SQIVND (reference sequence). This CDR3 region has 15 residues. The V gene end was trimmed by 1 base and the J gene end by 4 bases; junction bases not matched to a gene: 1. The CDR3 DNA reads as TGTGCCAGTAGTATAGGGACAGGGGGCCCAGATACGCAGTATTTT. It codes for CASSIGTGGPDTQYF.

The chain carries TRBV13 and TRBJ2-3, with 9 bases aligning to TRBD2. The V and J ends lost 5 bases and 2 bases, in that order; junction bases with no gene match: 2. There are 14 residues in the CDR3. Germline loops: CDR1 PRHDT, CDR2 FYEKMQ (reference sequence). In DNA, the CDR3 is TGTGCCAGCAGCGAGCGGGGGGACACAGATACGCAGTATTTT. Amino acids: CASSERGDTDTQYF. Combining the CDR3 with reference TRBV13 and TRBJ2-3 gives the whole variable domain AAGVIQSPRHLIKEKRETATLKCYPIPRHDTVYWYQQGPGQDPQFLISFYEKMQSDKGSIPDRFSAQQFSDYHSELNMSSLELGDSALYFCASSERGDTDTQYFGPGTRLTVL.

The genes are TRBV5-1 and TRBJ1-2, with TRBD1 matching 10 bases. Germline CDR1 and CDR2: SGHRS and YFSETQ. This CDR3 spans 15 amino acids. V lost 3 bases, J lost 2 bases, and 4 bases stayed unmatched. CDR3 in amino acids: CASSSGQGGNYGYTF. The CDR3, as DNA: TGCGCCAGCAGCTCCGGACAGGGGGGCAACTATGGCTACACCTTC.

The V call is TRBV28, the J call TRBJ2-2; D gene uncertain. Trimming pared 3 bases from V and 6 bases from J, leaving 8 bases between. The CDR3 runs 13 residues. Germline values: CDR1 MDHEN, CDR2 SYDVKM. The CDR3 nucleotides read TGTGCCAGCAGTTTGCGCCCGCCCGGGGAGCTGTTTTTT. Protein product: CASSLRPPGELFF.

V usage is TRBV4-3 and J usage is TRBJ2-7; perhaps TRBD1 as D (6 bases). The germline V gene has CDR1 LGHNA and CDR2 YSLEER. The CDR3 contains 15 residues. V was cut by 4 bases and J by 3 bases, with 16 bases left in between. CDR3 sequence: CASSRDYRDNYEQYF. The CDR3 DNA sequence: TGCGCCAGCAGCCGAGATTACCGGGACAACTACGAGCAGTACTTC.

The CDR3 region has the DNA TGTGCCAGCAGTTGCGGGGCCATCGGGACTAGGGGGGATGAGCAGTTCTTC. This gives the protein CASSCGAIGTRGDEQFF. This chain connects TRBV27 to TRBJ2-1; 8 bases are a match to TRBD2. This CDR3 contains 17 residues. Germline CDR1 is MNHEY and CDR2 is SMNVEV (reference sequence). With V trimmed by 4 bases and J by 8 bases, 16 bases remained unmatched.

V gene TRBV12-5 combines with J gene TRBJ1-2; 9 positions match TRBD1. CDR3 size: 16 residues. The junction had 14 bases not matched to a gene; V was cut back by 5 bases and J by 7 bases. Germline lookup yields CDR1 LGHNT and CDR2 FRNRAP. This CDR3 is CASGPNTEQGAPGYTF. In DNA, the CDR3 is TGTGCTAGTGGTCCTAATACAGAACAGGGGGCGCCTGGCTACACCTTC.

The chain links TRBV6-5 to TRBJ1-4, with D unclear. From germline, CDR1 is MNHEY and CDR2 SVGAGI. Trimming pared 4 bases from V and 7 bases from J, leaving 16 bases between. There are 15 residues in the CDR3. CDR3 residues: CASSLGGPRIEKLFF. The CDR3 DNA reads TGTGCCAGCAGTTTGGGTGGGCCCAGAATTGAAAAACTGTTTTTT.

The chain carries TRBV7-9 and TRBJ1-3; D unclear. The CDR3 spans 13 residues. V dropped 6 bases and J dropped 0 bases, with 6 bases sitting between them. Germline-derived CDR1 and CDR2 are SEHNR and FQNEAQ (reference sequence). In DNA form, the CDR3 reads TGTGCCAGCAGACTGAGCTCTGGAAACACCATATATTTT. Protein: CASRLSSGNTIYF.

The chain is built from TRBV4-3 and TRBJ1-5; D gene uncertain. Trimming took off 2 bases at V and 6 bases at J, with 11 bases between the two ends. This CDR3 is 14 amino acids long. Germline CDR1 LGHNA, CDR2 YSLEER. The CDR3 coding sequence is TGCGCCAGCAGCCAAATCGGGGTAGGTCAGCCCCAGCATTTT. Its translation is CASSQIGVGQPQHF.

This sequence joins TRBV10-1 and TRBJ2-7, with 11 bases fitting TRBD2. The CDR3 runs 14 residues. The V segment lost 6 bases and the J segment 6 bases; nucleotides outside the gene matches: 7. Per the germline V gene, CDR1 is WNHNN and CDR2 is SYGVQD (reference sequence). CDR3 sequence reads: CASSPSGRRCEQYF. The CDR3 coding sequence is TGCGCCAGCAGCCCTAGCGGGAGGAGGTGCGAGCAGTACTTC.

This rearrangement joins TRBV6-1 to TRBJ2-7; the D gene is possibly TRBD1 (5 bases). V was cut by 6 bases and J by 2 bases, with 8 bases left in between. The CDR3 sequence is 12 residues long. Germline loops: CDR1 MNHNS, CDR2 SASEGT. As DNA, the CDR3 is TGTGCCAGCAGACAGGCGACCTACGAGCAGTACTTC. As protein: CASRQATYEQYF.

V usage is TRBV28 and J usage is TRBJ2-1; 7 bases align to TRBD2. The CDR3 loop spans 14 amino acids. Trimming removed 6 bases from V and 10 bases from J; junction bases left unmatched: 12. Germline-derived CDR1 and CDR2 are MDHEN and SYDVKM. The CDR3 spells CASSLVLGLSEQFF. CDR3 DNA sequence: TGTGCCAGCAGCCTCGTTCTGGGACTAAGCGAGCAGTTCTTC.

This sequence joins TRBV7-9 and TRBJ1-2; 7 nucleotides align to TRBD1. V was pared by 4 bases and J by 4 bases, with 15 bases of the junction left unmatched. CDR3 length equals 17 residues. Germline assignment: CDR1 SEHNR and CDR2 FQNEAQ (reference sequence). CDR3 nucleotide sequence: TGTGCCAGCAGCTCGCAGCGGGGGAGACAGGGAAGCTATGGCTACACCTTC. The encoded protein is CASSSQRGRQGSYGYTF.

V is TRBV5-6 and J is TRBJ1-6; TRBD1 matches at 9 bases. The CDR3 runs 16 residues. V was pared by 6 bases and J by 14 bases, with 18 bases of the junction left unmatched. Germline V gene lookup returns CDR1 SGHDT and CDR2 YYEEEE. The CDR3 sequence is CASNVARTGDSTALHF. The CDR3 bases are TGTGCCAGCAACGTCGCCCGGACAGGGGATAGTACCGCCCTCCACTTT.

The chain is built from TRBV4-3 and TRBJ2-7, with 7 bases that match TRBD2. CDR1 LGHNA and CDR2 YSLEER come from the germline V gene. With V trimmed by 0 bases and J by 2 bases, 7 bases remained unmatched. This CDR3 region has 16 residues. This CDR3 reads CASSQDRASGPYEQYF. Written as DNA, the CDR3 is TGCGCCAGCAGCCAAGACCGGGCTAGCGGACCCTACGAGCAGTACTTC.